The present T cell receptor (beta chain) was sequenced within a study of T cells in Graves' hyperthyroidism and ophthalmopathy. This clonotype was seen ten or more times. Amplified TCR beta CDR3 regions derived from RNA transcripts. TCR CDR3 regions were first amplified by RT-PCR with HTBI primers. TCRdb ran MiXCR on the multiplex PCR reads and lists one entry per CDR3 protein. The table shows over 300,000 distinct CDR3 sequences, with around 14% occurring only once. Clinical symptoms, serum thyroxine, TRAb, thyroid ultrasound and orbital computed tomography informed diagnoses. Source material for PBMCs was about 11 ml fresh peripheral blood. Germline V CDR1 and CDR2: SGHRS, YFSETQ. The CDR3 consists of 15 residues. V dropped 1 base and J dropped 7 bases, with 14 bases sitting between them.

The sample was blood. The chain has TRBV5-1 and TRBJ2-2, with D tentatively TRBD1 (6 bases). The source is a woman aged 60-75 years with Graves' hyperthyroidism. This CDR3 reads CASSLYAGAGGELFF. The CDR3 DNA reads TGCGCCAGCAGCTTGTATGCAGGGGCCGGCGGGGAGCTGTTTTTT.